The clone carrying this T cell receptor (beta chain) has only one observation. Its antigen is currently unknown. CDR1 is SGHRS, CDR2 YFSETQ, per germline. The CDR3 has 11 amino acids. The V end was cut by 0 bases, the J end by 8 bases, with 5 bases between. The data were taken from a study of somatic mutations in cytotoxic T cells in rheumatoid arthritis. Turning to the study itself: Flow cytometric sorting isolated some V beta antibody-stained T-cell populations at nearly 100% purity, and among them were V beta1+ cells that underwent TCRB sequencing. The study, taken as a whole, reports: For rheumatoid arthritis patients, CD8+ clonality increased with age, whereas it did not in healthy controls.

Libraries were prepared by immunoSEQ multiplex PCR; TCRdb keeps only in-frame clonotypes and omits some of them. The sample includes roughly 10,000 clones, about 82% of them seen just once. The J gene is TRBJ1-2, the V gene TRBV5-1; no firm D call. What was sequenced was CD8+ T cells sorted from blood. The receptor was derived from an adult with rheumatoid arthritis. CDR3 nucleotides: TGCGCCAGCAGCTTGGGGGTCGGCTACACCTTC. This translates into CASSLGVGYTF.